The next 22 T cell receptor beta chains were all read from a single sample in a study of breast tumors, draining lymph nodes, adjacent tissues. Breast cancer patients provided tissue from their axillary draining lymph nodes. MiXCR, run by TCRdb on the multiplex PCR reads, gives a single entry per CDR3 protein. The sample contains approximately 130,000 distinct CDR3 sequences, around 20% of which appear only once. Source material: axillary lymph node tissue. The receptors derive from a female donor with breast cancer. Some clones in this sample may be carry-over from other donors' samples.

Many counts were recorded for this clonotype. The rearrangement links TRBV20-1 to TRBJ2-1, with 9 bases that match TRBD1. V shed 2 bases and J 5 bases; nucleotides not matched to a gene: 4. Germline CDR1 and CDR2: DFQATT and SNEGSKA (reference sequence). The CDR3 runs 14 residues. The DNA for the CDR3 is TGCAGTGCTAGAAGACAGGGGGTCCACAATGAGCAGTTCTTC. It specifies CSARRQGVHNEQFF.

The table lists this clonotype with many counts. The V gene is TRBV15, the J gene TRBJ1-2; 7 bases match TRBD1. The CDR3 consists of 15 residues. V was clipped by 5 bases and J by 0 bases; unmatched bases: 6. In germline, CDR1 is LNHNV, CDR2 YYDKDF (reference sequence). The CDR3 spells CATSPQDRSNYGYTF. For the CDR3, the DNA is TGTGCCACCAGCCCCCAGGACAGGTCTAACTATGGCTACACCTTC.

In its sample, this clonotype was seen many times. J is TRBJ2-3 and V is TRBV7-9, with D possibly TRBD2 on 6 matching bases. The V and J ends lost 1 base and 6 bases respectively, with 17 bases between them. The CDR3 extends over 16 amino acids. CDR1 and CDR2 (germline): SEHNR, FQNEAQ (reference sequence). Written as DNA, the CDR3 is TGTGCCAGCAGCTTAGTGGGGGGAACCCTCTTCGATACGCAGTATTTT. The encoded protein is CASSLVGGTLFDTQYF.

This clonotype was seen ten or more times. V usage is TRBV2 and J usage is TRBJ1-4; D remains unclear. CDR1 SNHLY and CDR2 FYNNEI come from the germline V gene. V lost 3 bases and J 7 bases, leaving 0 bases between the germline ends. CDR3 length: 10 residues. This CDR3 is CASSDEKLFF. CDR3 DNA sequence: TGTGCCAGCAGTGATGAAAAACTGTTTTTT. Filled out from reference TRBV2 and TRBJ1-4, the complete variable domain reads EPEVTQTPSHQVTQMGQEVILRCVPISNHLYFYWYRQILGQKVEFLVSFYNNEISEKSEIFDDQFSVERPDGSNFTLKIRSTKLEDSAMYFCASSDEKLFFGSGTQLSVL.

This clonotype was counted many times. The chain uses TRBV27 and TRBJ1-6; D not certain. CDR3 length: 14 residues. The germline V gene encodes CDR1 MNHEY and CDR2 SMNVEV (reference sequence). V dropped 3 bases and J dropped 10 bases, with 13 bases sitting between them. The CDR3 protein is CASSFMGFGSPLHF. CDR3 nucleotide sequence: TGTGCCAGCAGTTTTATGGGGTTTGGGTCACCCCTCCACTTT.

The V gene is TRBV28, the J gene TRBJ2-5, with 7 bases that match TRBD2. The CDR3 length is 18 residues. CDR1 is MDHEN and CDR2 is SYDVKM in the germline V gene. Trimming removed 2 bases from V and 3 bases from J; junction bases left unmatched: 15. This chain's CDR3 is CASSLMGLAEIAEETQYF. In DNA, the CDR3 is TGTGCCAGCAGTTTAATGGGGCTAGCGGAGATCGCCGAAGAGACCCAGTACTTC.

This clonotype was seen more than once but under ten times. The gene calls are TRBV18 and TRBJ2-3, with 9 nucleotides matching TRBD1. This CDR3 is built from 16 residues. Per the germline V gene, CDR1 is KGHSH and CDR2 is LQKENI. The V gene end was trimmed by 3 bases and the J gene end by 6 bases; junction bases not matched to a gene: 10. CDR3 nucleotides: TGTGCCAGCTCACCGATGAATGACAGGGGGTTGGATACGCAGTATTTT. It yields the protein CASSPMNDRGLDTQYF.

This clonotype was found a few times. The chain carries TRBV5-4 and TRBJ2-2, with D possibly matching TRBD2 (6 bases). The CDR3 consists of 15 residues. CDR1 SGHNT and CDR2 YYREEE come from the germline V gene (reference sequence). The V and J ends lost 2 bases and 3 bases respectively, with 11 bases between them. The DNA of the CDR3 is TGTGCCAGCAGCTTTCCCGGGGGTGACACCGGGGAGCTGTTTTTT. Amino acid sequence: CASSFPGGDTGELFF.

This clonotype was seen at least ten times. For the CDR3, the DNA is TGTGCCAGCAGCGCCGGGAAAACAGTATTTGGCTACACCTTC. This translates into CASSAGKTVFGYTF. The V gene is TRBV9, the J gene TRBJ1-2; no reliable D call. The CDR3 spans 14 residues. V was clipped by 3 bases and J by 7 bases, with 16 bases between them. Per germline, CDR1 SGDLS and CDR2 YYNGEE.

V gene TRBV7-8 combines with J gene TRBJ2-5; D may be TRBD1 (5 bases). In germline, CDR1 is SGHVS, CDR2 FQNEAQ. The CDR3 has 16 residues. With 2 bases removed from V and 2 bases from J, the gap between germline ends came to 15 bases. In nucleotides, the CDR3 is TGTGCCAGCAGCTTAAATTCGAGACAGATTCAAGAGACCCAGTACTTC. Translation: CASSLNSRQIQETQYF.

This clonotype appeared many times. This chain joins TRBV28 and TRBJ2-5; 11 positions agree with TRBD2. Germline trimming cut 1 base from V and 5 bases from J; bases unmatched to any gene: 0. The CDR3 is made up of 14 amino acids. Per germline, CDR1 MDHEN and CDR2 SYDVKM. The CDR3 sequence is CASSLSSGRETQYF. The CDR3 bases are TGTGCCAGCAGTTTATCTAGCGGGAGGGAGACCCAGTACTTC.

Of note for this clonotype: A much larger clone lies one base from this, so it may be a read error. The CDR3: CTSSQSSGFLGETQYF. For the CDR3, the DNA is TGTACCAGCAGCCAGTCTAGCGGCTTCCTGGGGGAGACCCAGTACTTC. The rearrangement uses TRBV3-1 and TRBJ2-5; 7 positions agree with TRBD2. Germline lookup yields CDR1 LGHDT and CDR2 YNNKEL (reference sequence). The CDR3 covers 16 residues.

This clonotype was seen repeatedly, ten times or more. The chain couples TRBV5-1 to TRBJ2-5; D perhaps matches TRBD1 (6 bases). V gave up 2 bases and J gave up 4 bases, with 12 bases separating them. The germline V gene encodes CDR1 SGHRS and CDR2 YFSETQ. This CDR3 contains 14 residues. DNA of the CDR3: TGCGCCAGCAGCTTTAAGGCAGGGGTAGAGACCCAGTACTTC. Translated, it gives CASSFKAGVETQYF.

This chain joins TRBV20-1 and TRBJ2-1; a weak D match, TRBD2 (5 bases). The V and J ends lost 4 bases and 3 bases respectively, with 16 bases between them. CDR3 size: 15 residues. In germline, CDR1 is DFQATT, CDR2 SNEGSKA (reference sequence). CDR3 sequence: CSAMDLARDYNEQFF. The CDR3 DNA is TGCAGTGCTATGGACTTAGCGAGAGACTACAATGAGCAGTTCTTC.

Regarding this clonotype: A much bigger clone sits one base away, suggesting this may be a read error. The chain links TRBV30 to TRBJ2-1; D is perhaps TRBD1 or TRBD2 (6 bases each). Germline assignment: CDR1 GTSNPN and CDR2 SVGIG (reference sequence). V lost 5 bases to trimming and J lost 13 bases, with 12 bases between them. This CDR3 is built from 10 residues. The CDR3 bases are TGTGCCTGGGGGGGGCTATTACAGTTCTTC. This gives the protein CAWGGLLQFF.

This clonotype was observed many times. The V and J genes are TRBV2 and TRBJ1-2; D uncertain. Germline V gene data show CDR1 as SNHLY and CDR2 as FYNNEI. The CDR3 totals 13 residues. The V gene lost 6 bases and the J gene lost 8 bases, with 16 bases spanning the gap. The CDR3 DNA follows: TGTGCCAGCAGGAGGGAGAGCCCTTCAGGCTACACCTTC. Translation: CASRRESPSGYTF.

This clonotype was counted at least ten times. V usage is TRBV20-1 and J usage is TRBJ1-2, with a tentative D call TRBD1 (6 bases). V lost 6 bases to trimming and J lost 4 bases, with 15 bases between them. The CDR3 loop spans 13 amino acids. Germline loops: CDR1 DFQATT, CDR2 SNEGSKA (reference sequence). CDR3 region: CSAVTGTFYGYTF. The CDR3 DNA follows: TGCAGTGCCGTAACCGGGACATTCTATGGCTACACCTTC.

The genes are TRBV15 and TRBJ1-5; 10 bases are a match to TRBD1. Germline loops: CDR1 LNHNV, CDR2 YYDKDF (reference sequence). This CDR3 comprises 14 residues. V dropped 5 bases and J dropped 7; count of bases not matched to a gene: 5. The CDR3 loop reads CATSETGGGQPQHF. The CDR3 coding sequence is TGTGCCACCAGCGAGACAGGGGGCGGGCAGCCCCAGCATTTT.

This clonotype came up many times. The chain combines TRBV20-1 with TRBJ1-2, with D perhaps TRBD1 (5 bases). Trimming stripped 0 bases from V and 5 bases from J, with 10 bases between. The length of the CDR3 is 13 residues. The V gene's germline CDR1 is DFQATT and CDR2 SNEGSKA (reference sequence). In nucleotides, the CDR3 is TGCAGTGCTAGAGATAGACAGAAATATGGCTACACCTTC. Its protein is CSARDRQKYGYTF.

This clonotype was counted at least ten times. J is TRBJ1-5 and V is TRBV19; D might be TRBD1 (6 bases). Germline CDR1 reads LNHDA; CDR2 reads SQIVND (reference sequence). Trimming took off 3 bases at V and 6 bases at J, with 12 bases between the two ends. The CDR3 consists of 14 residues. CDR3 sequence reads: CASSMDEGGQPQHF. For the CDR3, the DNA is TGTGCCAGTAGTATGGATGAAGGGGGTCAGCCCCAGCATTTT.

This clonotype has a count of ten or more. The chain uses TRBV29-1 and TRBJ1-3; the D is unclear. This CDR3 has 13 amino acids. Trimming shortened V by 1 base and J by 2 bases, and 6 bases separated the two germline ends. CDR1 is SQVTM and CDR2 is ANQGSEA in the germline V gene. The CDR3 spells CSVEGTTGNTIYF. The CDR3 DNA reads as TGCAGCGTTGAAGGAACTACTGGAAACACCATATATTTT.

The sample holds many counts of this clonotype. The chain joins TRBV29-1 to TRBJ2-2; maybe TRBD2 (8 bases). This CDR3 is 16 amino acids long. The V end lost 0 bases, the J end lost 4 bases, and 15 bases lay between the germline ends. Germline V gene sequence: CDR1 SQVTM, CDR2 ANQGSEA. CDR3 residues: CSVEEGQRETTGELFF. The CDR3 nucleotides read TGCAGCGTTGAAGAGGGACAGCGGGAGACCACCGGGGAGCTGTTTTTT.